The present entry profiles one T cell receptor (beta chain) with its context. Its specificity is unknown. TCRdb keeps only in-frame clones here, not all; method: immunoSEQ multiplex PCR. The table includes approximately 100,000 clones, 89% detected once. The CDR3 is 18 residues long. Trimming at V came to 6 bases and at J to 0 bases, leaving 13 bases not matched to a gene. CDR1 is MGHDK and CDR2 is SYGVNS in the germline V gene. This sample was taken from a study of T cell responses to AZD1222 COVID-19 vaccine. Study details: Second doses that came at about 4 or about 12 weeks were put together.

Findings and caveats of the study: Reports indicate that nearly half of spike-specific TCRs are directed at unmutated variant regions. Dominant CD4 TCR responses targeted spike regions 160-218 and 743-854. There were repertoire samples only from the period after the peak T cell response.

Specimen: peripheral blood, collected on day 0 of AZD1222 vaccination. This sequence originates from an adult in good health. The chain employs TRBV25-1 and TRBJ2-7; 11 bases agree with TRBD1. The CDR3 region is CASRIRDRGDLISYEQYF. CDR3 nucleotides: TGTGCCAGCAGGATCCGGGACAGGGGGGATCTCATCTCCTACGAGCAGTACTTC.